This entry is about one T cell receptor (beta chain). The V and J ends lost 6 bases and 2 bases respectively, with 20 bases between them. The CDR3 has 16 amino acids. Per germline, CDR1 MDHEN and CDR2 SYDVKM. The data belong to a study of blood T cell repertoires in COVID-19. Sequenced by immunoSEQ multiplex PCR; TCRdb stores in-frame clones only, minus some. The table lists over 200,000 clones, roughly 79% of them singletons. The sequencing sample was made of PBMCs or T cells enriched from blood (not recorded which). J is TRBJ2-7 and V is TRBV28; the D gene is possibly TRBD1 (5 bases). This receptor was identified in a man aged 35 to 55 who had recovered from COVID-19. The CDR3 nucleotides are TGTGCCAGCAGACACAAACCAGGGCAAGGGGCCTACGAGCAGTACTTC. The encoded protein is CASRHKPGQGAYEQYF. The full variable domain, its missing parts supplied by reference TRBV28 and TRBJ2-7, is DVKVTQSSRYLVKRTGEKVFLECVQDMDHENMFWYRQDPGLGLRLIYFSYDVKMKEKGDIPEGYSVSREKKERFSLILESASTNQTSMYLCASRHKPGQGAYEQYFGPGTRLTVT.